This T cell receptor beta chain was obtained from a study of T cell changes during pregnancy in multiple sclerosis. The table came from immunoSEQ multiplex PCR; TCRdb's copy has only in-frame clones and leaves some out. The sample shows tens of thousands of clones, about 89% of them seen only once. V was pared by 0 bases and J by 6 bases, with 8 bases of the junction left unmatched. The CDR3 runs 15 residues. In germline, CDR1 is SGHDT, CDR2 YYEEEE. The J gene is TRBJ1-1, the V gene TRBV5-6, with TRBD1 matching over 7 bases. Material: peripheral blood, obtained in the second trimester of pregnancy. The receptor was isolated from a female donor with multiple sclerosis, enrolled in a pregnancy study. The chain's CDR3 is CASSLGDRVSSEAFF. The DNA for the CDR3 is TGTGCCAGCAGCTTGGGAGACAGGGTGTCCTCTGAAGCTTTCTTT.